The TCR beta chain under discussion was sequenced for a study of graft-versus-host responses after intestinal transplantation (dated by TCRdb to the early 2020s). Background on the whole study: The transplants that recipients received were multivisceral, liver-intestinal, or isolated intestinal. All recipients received anti-thymocyte globulin induction followed by maintenance tacrolimus and steroids for around 3 years. After intestinal transplantation, graft-versus-host and host-versus-graft alloreactive T cell clones were followed in the graft, circulation and bone marrow using bulk TCR-beta CDR3 sequencing. To identify alloreactive clones, pre-transplant mixed lymphocyte reaction products were sequenced and then compared with unstimulated pre-transplant donor and recipient T cells. The cohort enrolled about two dozen intestinal transplant recipients, one of whom was a retransplant, and 3 patients without pretransplant specimens were excluded. Donor T cell macrochimerism was defined as a peak of at least 4% donor T cells among recipient peripheral blood mononuclear cells. Samples from three later patients were sequenced in-house on an Illumina MiSeq with MiXCR processing rather than by the commercial service.

The research as a whole found: In patients with donor T cell macrochimerism, the allografts had high GvH to HvG T cell clonal ratios. The conclusions were limited by the relatively low number and heterogeneity of the intestinal transplant patients. Peak levels of circulating GvH clones were associated with declines in HvG clones early after transplant. GvH clones were detected in recipient bone marrow, and some of these GvH clones were observed earlier in ileal mucosa or blood, consistent with an intestinal mucosal origin.

The library was obtained by the immunoSEQ multiplex PCR assay. For most patients, genomic DNA was isolated using the Qiagen DNeasy Blood and Tissue Kit and was shipped frozen to Adaptive Biotechnologies for TCR sequencing. High-throughput TCR-beta CDR3 sequencing of genomic DNA from most patients was performed by Adaptive Biotechnologies. On the authors' methods: TCR sequencing data were retrieved from Adaptive's ImmunoSEQ software for around 20 patients, whereas three other patients were processed with MiXCR and VDJtools. CD4 versus CD8 sorting errors were corrected by removing sequences found in both subsets at a frequency ratio below 5:1. CDR3 nucleotide sequences shared by donor and recipient were removed because the origin of these sequences could not be assigned. At least 2-fold expansion over unstimulated cells and a minimum CFSE-low frequency of 0.002% (template counts) or 0.001% (read counts) were required for clones to be classified as alloreactive. A clone was considered mappable if detected in the sequenced pre-transplant spleen, lymph node, or MLR CFSE-low populations of the donor or recipient. The cumulative frequency of alloreactive clones was calculated as a percentage of all sequences, weighted by copy number. The clones in this table, taken by TCRdb from immuneACCESS, are in-frame only. Not every clone is retained; where verified, under half of the shortfall comes from an unresolved V gene, and the cause of the rest is unknown. V and J calls and clone size come straight from that table; D and trimming were deduced from the DNA. The sample data list about 23,000 clones, and about 45% of these were observed just once. Clones ranked in the top ten supply under 1.5% of the sample.

Trimming costs V 3 bases and J 7 bases, and their ends lie 13 bases apart. CDR1 MNHEY and CDR2 SMNVEV are derived from the germline V gene (reference sequence). The CDR3 contains 13 residues, cysteine and phenylalanine counted. Of all the DNA, just the CDR3 is kept, 39 bases in frame from base 1. The sample's time point label, decoded: cells obtained before transplantation from donor or recipient. Mixed lymphocyte reactions plated 200,000 CFSE-labeled pre-transplant responders with 200,000 irradiated violet-dye-labeled stimulators and were cultured for around six days. After the mixed lymphocyte reaction, proliferating CD3+CD4+CFSE-low and CD3+CD8+CFSE-low responder cells were FACS-sorted on a BD Influx sorter. This clone was seen a handful of times. The input lacks base qualities; no much larger clone sits a single base away.

Here the sequenced sample was alloreactive CD8+ T cells from a mixed lymphocyte reaction culture, taken before transplantation. This sample's cell subset or site label indicates: CFSE-low proliferating T cells sorted from approximately 6-day pre-transplant mixed lymphocyte reaction (GvH or HvG direction). In this chain, TRBV27 is recombined with TRBJ2-7; TRBD1 is possibly the D segment (5 matching bases). The clonotype was recovered from a human patient who was an organ donor for intestinal transplantation. The sequenced DNA is TGTGCCAGCAGTTTTCAGGGATCTCGGGAGCAGTACTTC. Its translation reads: CASSFQGSREQYF.